This is a list of T cell receptor beta chains from one sample in a study of neurological immune-mediated disorders. TCRdb re-derived calls from the 5' RACE reads in MiXCR, one entry per CDR3 protein. The sample has 60,000 to 75,000 distinct CDR3 sequences, about 10% seen once. The sample was PBMCs. The source is a man aged 30 to 39 in good health. Both conserved end residues are part of each CDR3. D genes are given only for firm matches. The listing skips clone size in some rows; elsewhere it reads once, few, many or a size class.

d_call	v_call	j_call	clone_size	cdr3_nt	cdr3_aa
TRBD1	TRBV28	TRBJ1-2	many	TGTGCCAGCAGCATGAACCAAGACAGGGGCACCTTC	CASSMNQDRGTF
.	TRBV5-1	TRBJ1-1	many	TGCGCCAGCAGCGAAAACACGGTGAACACTGAAGCTTTCTTT	CASSENTVNTEAFF
TRBD2	TRBV29-1	TRBJ2-1	.	TGCAGCGTGGAACTACTAGCGGGTCGCTCCTACAATGAGCAGTTCTTC	CSVELLAGRSYNEQFF
.	TRBV5-5	TRBJ2-1	many	TGTGCCAGCAGCACACGTATGACACAGAGCTCCTACAATGAGCAGTTCTTC	CASSTRMTQSSYNEQFF
.	TRBV5-1	TRBJ2-7	many	TGCGCCAGCAGCTTGGAATGGAGGGTTCTGGAACACGAGCAGTACTTC	CASSLEWRVLEHEQYF
.	TRBV7-3	TRBJ2-7	many	TGTGCCAGCAGCTTAAATGGGGCCGGGGCACTCTACGAGCAGTACTTC	CASSLNGAGALYEQYF
.	TRBV3-1	TRBJ1-1	many	TGTGCCAGCAGCCACCGGCGGCACAGTGTGAACACTGAAGCTTTCTTT	CASSHRRHSVNTEAFF
TRBD2	TRBV9	TRBJ2-6	once	TGTGCCAGCACCACGGGAGGGGACACTCTAGACTCTGGGGCCAACGTCCTGACTTTC	CASTTGGDTLDSGANVLTF
.	TRBV6-5	TRBJ2-7	many	TGTGCCAGCAGGGGACCCGGCAGATACGAGCAGTACTTC	CASRGPGRYEQYF
.	TRBV29-1	TRBJ2-2	many	TGCAGCGTTGGACGGGAAAACACCGGGGAGCTGTTTTTT	CSVGRENTGELFF
.	TRBV14	TRBJ2-1	many	TGTGCCAGCAGCCAAGAGATAGTTGAGACATTGGGGCTGTTCTTC	CASSQEIVETLGLFF
TRBD1	TRBV7-2	TRBJ1-1	many	TGTGCCAGCAGCGTACTACAGGGGGCGAGTACTGAAGCTTTCTTT	CASSVLQGASTEAFF
TRBD2	TRBV18	TRBJ2-1	many	TGTGCCAGCTCACCGGGACTAGCGGGAAGGAATGAGCAGTTCTTC	CASSPGLAGRNEQFF
.	TRBV7-8	TRBJ2-2	few	TGTGCCAGCAGCTTAATCGGGACCGGTACCGGGGAGCTGTTTTTT	CASSLIGTGTGELFF